The rows below give T cell receptor beta chains drawn from one sample of a study of T cell repertoires in cytomegalovirus infection. Using its own MiXCR run on the reads, TCRdb lists one record per CDR3 protein. The table includes 480,000 or so distinct CDR3 sequences, approximately 11% detected once. The sequencing input was PBMCs. The receptor set was obtained from a human donor in good health (CMV status not recorded). Some clones in this sample may be carry-over from other donors' samples. Both conserved end residues are part of each CDR3. The D gene is left open where the match is weak. A clone size is listed for some rows: how often the clone was seen (once, few, many), or a class if it is expanded.

D gene	CDR3 length	clone size	V gene	J gene	CDR3 protein	CDR3 DNA
NA	15	many	TRBV7-9	TRBJ2-3	CASSPYRGGTDTQYF	TGTGCCAGCAGCCCATATAGGGGGGGCACAGATACGCAGTATTTT
NA	13	NA	TRBV5-1	TRBJ1-1	CASSFVVGTEAFF	TGCGCCAGCAGCTTCGTGGTGGGCACTGAAGCTTTCTTT
NA	15	NA	TRBV20-1	TRBJ2-3	CSAEGSGIGLYTQYF	TGCAGTGCAGAAGGTTCAGGGATTGGATTGTATACGCAGTATTTT
TRBD2	14	NA	TRBV20-1	TRBJ2-1	CSASASGRGSEQFF	TGCAGTGCTAGCGCCAGCGGGAGAGGAAGCGAGCAGTTCTTC
NA	13	many	TRBV7-2	TRBJ2-5	CASSSFGRETQYF	TGTGCCAGCAGCTCGTTTGGGCGAGAGACCCAGTACTTC
NA	15	NA	TRBV6-4	TRBJ2-3	CASSDLPWGRDTQYF	TGTGCCAGCAGTGACCTCCCTTGGGGACGAGATACGCAGTATTTT
NA	17	many	TRBV28	TRBJ2-3	CASSFLFGGFSTDTQYF	TGTGCCAGCAGTTTCCTCTTTGGGGGATTTAGCACAGATACGCAGTATTTT
NA	12	NA	TRBV19	TRBJ2-5	CASSEGGETQYF	TGTGCCAGTAGTGAGGGTGGGGAGACCCAGTACTTC
NA	14	few	TRBV24-1	TRBJ2-5	CATSDAGTKETQYF	TGTGCCACCAGTGATGCCGGGACAAAAGAGACCCAGTACTTC
NA	15	NA	TRBV20-1	TRBJ1-2	CSASRGGGRAYGYTF	TGCAGTGCTAGTAGGGGCGGGGGGCGTGCCTATGGCTACACCTTC
TRBD1	15	many	TRBV10-3	TRBJ1-2	CAISESSTGEVGYTF	TGTGCCATCAGTGAGTCGAGCACAGGGGAGGTTGGCTACACCTTC
TRBD1	13	many	TRBV7-2	TRBJ1-1	CASSRDSRTEAFF	TGTGCCAGCAGCCGGGACAGTAGAACTGAAGCTTTCTTT
NA	15	many	TRBV14	TRBJ1-6	CASSQGRLRNSPLHF	TGTGCCAGCAGCCAAGGCCGGTTAAGGAATTCACCCCTCCACTTT
NA	13	NA	TRBV5-5	TRBJ1-5	CASSLVGSQPQHF	TGTGCCAGCAGCTTGGTCGGATCCCAGCCCCAGCATTTT
NA	14	NA	TRBV5-1	TRBJ1-2	CASSLSPTNYGYTF	TGCGCCAGCAGTTTGTCACCCACTAACTATGGCTACACCTTC
NA	15	many	TRBV12-3/TRBV12-4	TRBJ1-2	CASSLLATGPGGYTF	TGTGCCAGCAGTTTACTAGCGACAGGCCCCGGCGGCTACACCTTC
NA	15	many	TRBV2	TRBJ2-1	CASSDSGKTYNEQFF	TGTGCCAGCAGTGATTCAGGGAAAACCTACAATGAGCAGTTCTTC
NA	16	few	TRBV19	TRBJ1-2	CASTPGVERPGYGYTF	TGTGCCAGTACCCCGGGGGTTGAGCGCCCGGGCTATGGCTACACCTTC
TRBD2	15	many	TRBV5-6	TRBJ2-1	CASSLTLAGADEQFF	TGTGCCAGCAGCTTGACCCTAGCGGGAGCCGATGAGCAGTTCTTC
TRBD2	16	many	TRBV4-2	TRBJ2-3	CASSQDIGLAGDTQYF	TGTGCCAGCAGCCAAGATATCGGACTAGCGGGAGATACGCAGTATTTT
NA	13	NA	TRBV7-9	TRBJ1-6	CASSSIWGAPLHF	TGTGCCAGCAGCTCAATCTGGGGGGCACCCCTCCACTTT
NA	14	few	TRBV19	TRBJ1-2	CASSISAENYGYTF	TGTGCCAGTAGTATATCGGCGGAGAACTATGGCTACACCTTC
NA	11	NA	TRBV12-5	TRBJ1-2	CASGEQDGYTF	TGTGCTAGTGGTGAACAGGATGGCTACACCTTC
NA	13	many	TRBV7-9	TRBJ1-5	CASSPAGPGPQHF	TGTGCCAGCAGCCCGGCGGGTCCAGGGCCCCAGCATTTT
NA	15	few	TRBV19	TRBJ1-2	CASSPSGQNNYGYTF	TGTGCCAGTAGTCCCTCGGGACAAAATAACTATGGCTACACCTTC
TRBD2	15	many	TRBV7-9	TRBJ2-1	CASSLRSSGENEQFF	TGTGCCAGCAGCTTACGGTCTAGCGGGGAGAATGAGCAGTTCTTC
TRBD2	14	many	TRBV20-1	TRBJ2-1	CSVLGGSWGDEQFF	TGCAGTGTCCTGGGAGGGTCTTGGGGCGATGAGCAGTTCTTC
TRBD2	14	many	TRBV10-3	TRBJ2-5	CAISPASGGETQYF	TGTGCCATCAGCCCCGCTAGCGGCGGAGAGACCCAGTACTTC
NA	15	many	TRBV7-2	TRBJ2-7	CASSLGQPSSYEQYF	TGTGCCAGCAGCTTAGGACAGCCTAGCTCCTACGAGCAGTACTTC
TRBD2	13	NA	TRBV28	TRBJ2-7	CASRGLDSYEQYF	TGTGCCAGCAGAGGACTAGATTCCTACGAGCAGTACTTC
NA	13	many	TRBV2	TRBJ1-2	CASSQGWSYGYTF	TGTGCCAGCAGTCAGGGATGGAGCTATGGCTACACCTTC
NA	18	few	TRBV20-1	TRBJ1-1	CSARDESGLGGQSTEAFF	TGCAGTGCTAGAGATGAGAGCGGATTGGGGGGGCAAAGCACTGAAGCTTTCTTT
TRBD1	17	many	TRBV6-6	TRBJ2-2	CASVEGAIEAATGELFF	TGTGCCAGCGTAGAGGGGGCGATCGAAGCCGCCACCGGGGAGCTGTTTTTT
TRBD2	16	many	TRBV7-6	TRBJ2-3	CASSDGLAGVADTQYF	TGTGCCAGCAGCGACGGACTAGCGGGAGTAGCAGATACGCAGTATTTT
TRBD1	16	many	TRBV5-6	TRBJ2-2	CASSLTEQGAFGELFF	TGTGCCAGCAGCTTGACCGAACAGGGGGCCTTCGGGGAGCTGTTTTTT
TRBD1	14	many	TRBV7-9	TRBJ1-1	CASRSQGANTEAFF	TGTGCCAGCAGATCACAGGGGGCGAACACTGAAGCTTTCTTT
NA	17	NA	TRBV30	TRBJ2-6	CAWTLRQFYSGANVLTF	TGTGCCTGGACCCTCAGACAGTTTTACTCTGGGGCCAACGTCCTGACTTTC
NA	13	many	TRBV15	TRBJ1-5	CATSTGSNQPQHF	TGTGCCACCAGCACGGGTAGCAATCAGCCCCAGCATTTT
NA	17	NA	TRBV2	TRBJ2-1	CASSGSEWLAADNEQFF	TGTGCCAGCAGTGGCTCCGAGTGGCTAGCAGCGGACAATGAGCAGTTCTTC
NA	15	few	TRBV11-2	TRBJ2-4	CASSEPRGRRNIQYF	TGTGCCAGCAGCGAACCCCGTGGACGGCGAAACATTCAGTACTTC
NA	16	many	TRBV7-2	TRBJ1-6	CASRLKGSSYNSPLHF	TGTGCCAGCCGCCTTAAGGGGAGCTCCTATAATTCACCCCTCCACTTT
NA	13	few	TRBV20-1	TRBJ1-1	CSARSQVNTEAFF	TGCAGTGCTAGAAGTCAAGTGAACACTGAAGCTTTCTTT
TRBD2	15	many	TRBV7-2	TRBJ2-4	CASSLPTSGKNIQYF	TGTGCCAGCAGCTTACCCACTAGCGGGAAAAACATTCAGTACTTC
NA	20	many	TRBV27	TRBJ1-4	CASSLGWSRGNLGGDEKLFF	TGTGCCAGCAGTTTGGGGTGGAGCCGAGGTAACCTCGGGGGCGATGAAAAACTGTTTTTT
NA	15	many	TRBV11-2	TRBJ2-1	CASTPGRRGYNEQFF	TGTGCCAGCACCCCTGGTCGAAGGGGGTACAATGAGCAGTTCTTC
TRBD1	14	NA	TRBV6-5	TRBJ1-1	CASSRGQGTTEAFF	TGTGCCAGCAGCCGGGGACAGGGGACCACTGAAGCTTTCTTT
NA	11	many	TRBV6-1	TRBJ1-3	CASNPGNTIYF	TGTGCCAGCAACCCTGGAAACACCATATATTTT
NA	15	many	TRBV6-1	TRBJ1-5	CASSHSRISNQPQHF	TGTGCCAGCAGTCATTCCAGGATTAGCAATCAGCCCCAGCATTTT
NA	16	NA	TRBV3-1	TRBJ2-1	CASSRPLAGPRSEQFF	TGTGCCAGCAGCCGCCCTCTGGCGGGACCCCGGAGTGAGCAGTTCTTC
NA	13	few	TRBV20-1	TRBJ2-1	CSSASDDYNEQFF	TGCAGCTCGGCTAGCGACGACTACAATGAGCAGTTCTTC
NA	13	many	TRBV20-1	TRBJ1-2	CSARDPRPGEDTF	TGCAGTGCTAGAGACCCCCGGCCGGGAGAGGACACCTTC
NA	14	many	TRBV20-1	TRBJ2-6	CSASDRPGANVLTF	TGCAGTGCTAGTGACCGTCCTGGGGCCAACGTCCTGACTTTC
NA	14	NA	TRBV10-2	TRBJ2-3	CATKLQGGTDTQYF	TGCGCCACCAAACTCCAAGGGGGCACAGATACGCAGTATTTT
NA	16	NA	TRBV19	TRBJ1-2	CASSMLSASGGYGYTF	TGTGCCAGTAGTATGCTCAGTGCCTCTGGGGGCTATGGCTACACCTTC